A single sample gave rise to the 26 T cell receptor beta chains below, sequenced in a study of blood T cell repertoires in COVID-19. Method: immunoSEQ multiplex PCR; TCRdb's copy keeps in-frame clones and lacks some. The sample includes 160,000 or so clones, 65% to 90% of them seen just once. The source material was peripheral blood. Receptors were obtained from a human donor in a cohort sampled during active COVID-19.

The chain employs TRBV20-1 and TRBJ1-2; D gene uncertain. Trimming pared 5 bases from V and 11 bases from J, leaving 15 bases between. Germline assignment: CDR1 DFQATT and CDR2 SNEGSKA (reference sequence). This CDR3 is 11 amino acids long. This CDR3 reads CSAPRSLRYTF. CDR3 coding DNA: TGCAGTGCTCCCCGCAGTTTGCGGTACACCTTC.

The rearrangement joins TRBV10-3 to TRBJ2-6, with D possibly TRBD2 on 5 matching bases. Looked up from germline, CDR1 is ENHRY and CDR2 is SYGVKD. The V end was cut by 0 bases, the J end by 2 bases, with 8 bases between. The length of the CDR3 is 16 residues. The CDR3, as DNA: TGTGCCATCAGTGAGTCATCCGGGACTGGGGCCAACGTCCTGACTTTC. It specifies CAISESSGTGANVLTF.

The chain joins TRBV15 to TRBJ2-5, with 7 positions matching TRBD1. The CDR3 contains 14 residues. The V gene's germline CDR1 is LNHNV and CDR2 YYDKDF (reference sequence). V shed 0 bases and J 4 bases; nucleotides not matched to a gene: 2. The CDR3 is CATSRDSGGETQYF. The CDR3 coding sequence is TGTGCCACCAGCAGAGATTCAGGGGGAGAGACCCAGTACTTC. Complete variable domain (other parts from reference TRBV15 and TRBJ2-5): DAMVIQNPRYQVTQFGKPVTLSCSQTLNHNVMYWYQQKSSQAPKLLFHYYDKDFNNEADTPDNFQSRRPNTSFCFLDIRSPGLGDTAMYLCATSRDSGGETQYFGPGTRLLVL.

CDR3 in amino acids: CASSLEPGGDYTEAFF. The CDR3 coding sequence is TGTGCCAGCAGCTTAGAGCCAGGGGGCGATTATACTGAAGCTTTCTTT. The V and J genes are TRBV7-8 and TRBJ1-1; 8 bases match TRBD1. The CDR3 totals 16 residues. From germline, CDR1 is SGHVS and CDR2 FQNEAQ. After removal of 1 base from V and 5 bases from J, the junction contained 9 bases not matched to a gene.

CDR3: CASSPRTSGRGAYEQYF. The CDR3 nucleotides are TGTGCCAGCAGTCCTCGGACTAGCGGGAGGGGGGCCTACGAGCAGTACTTC. This chain joins TRBV27 and TRBJ2-7; TRBD2 agrees at 15 bases. CDR3 length equals 17 residues. The V gene's germline CDR1 is MNHEY and CDR2 SMNVEV (reference sequence). Germline trimming cut 5 bases from V and 2 bases from J; bases unmatched to any gene: 7.

The genes are TRBV12-3 or TRBV12-4 and TRBJ2-7; D call uncertain. The CDR3 runs 11 residues. The V end lost 6 bases, the J end lost 6 bases, and 9 bases lay between the germline ends. CDR3 DNA: TGTGCCAGCAGGAGTGTCTCCGAGCAGTACTTC. Translating it yields CASRSVSEQYF.

The gene calls are TRBV3-1 (or the pseudogene TRBV3-2) and TRBJ1-2; 8 bases align to TRBD1. With 4 bases clipped from V and 7 bases from J, the junction kept 8 bases outside the gene matches. The CDR3 length is 14 residues. CDR1 LGHDT and CDR2 YNNKEL come from the germline V gene (reference sequence). CDR3 region: CASSPLDRDPGYTF. The DNA for the CDR3 is TGTGCCAGCAGCCCCCTGGACAGGGATCCTGGCTACACCTTC.

The chain carries TRBV28 and TRBJ2-1, with 8 bases lining up with TRBD1. The germline CDR1 and CDR2 sequences are MDHEN and SYDVKM. Trimming took 10 bases from V and 2 from J; bases not matched to a gene: 7. CDR3 length: 14 residues. CDR3 sequence: CANPARGPYNEQFF. Here the CDR3 DNA reads TGTGCCAACCCCGCCAGGGGGCCCTACAATGAGCAGTTCTTC.

The V gene is TRBV7-2, the J gene TRBJ2-7, with a possible D match to TRBD2 (6 bases). Trimming pared 4 bases from V and 2 bases from J, leaving 12 bases between. CDR3 length equals 14 residues. Germline assignment: CDR1 SGHTA and CDR2 FQGNSA. The CDR3 DNA is TGTGCCAGCAGCTCCGAGACTAGGGCCTACGAGCAGTACTTC. This translates into CASSSETRAYEQYF. The full variable domain, in which reference TRBV7-2 and TRBJ2-7 provide the parts outside the CDR3, is GAGVSQSPSNKVTEKGKDVELRCDPISGHTALYWYRQSLGQGLEFLIYFQGNSAPDKSGLPSDRFSAERTGGSVSTLTIQRTQQEDSAVYLCASSSETRAYEQYFGPGTRLTVT.

The chain carries TRBV27 and TRBJ2-1, with 10 bases fitting TRBD2. There are 16 residues in the CDR3. V lost 7 bases and J lost 3; bases outside the gene matches: 9. Germline-derived CDR1 and CDR2 are MNHEY and SMNVEV (reference sequence). The CDR3 spells CASIPLAGEVYNEQFF. The CDR3 DNA reads TGTGCCAGCATCCCCCTAGCGGGAGAGGTCTACAATGAGCAGTTCTTC.

V gene TRBV4-3 combines with J gene TRBJ2-7, with 11 bases lining up with TRBD2. Germline V gives CDR1 LGHNA, CDR2 YSLEER. The trim removed 3 bases at V and 6 bases at J, leaving 7 bases unmatched. The CDR3 runs to 15 residues. CDR3 nucleotides: TGCGCCAGCAGCCAGGTAGCGGGAGGGCCGAGCGAGCAGTACTTC. Residues: CASSQVAGGPSEQYF.

The chain employs TRBV28 and TRBJ2-6; D gene ambiguous. The CDR3 runs 17 residues. CDR1 MDHEN and CDR2 SYDVKM come from the germline V gene. V shed 6 bases and J shed 0 bases, with 15 bases lying between them. In DNA form, the CDR3 reads TGTGCCAGCAGCCCCAGTGTTCCTAGCTCTGGGGCCAACGTCCTGACTTTC. Translation: CASSPSVPSSGANVLTF.

This chain joins TRBV2 and TRBJ2-2; 12 bases are a match to TRBD1. This CDR3 is 16 amino acids long. V dropped 4 bases and J dropped 8; count of bases not matched to a gene: 8. CDR1 is SNHLY and CDR2 is FYNNEI in the germline V gene. The CDR3 region has the DNA TGTGCCAGCAGTGCCGGGACAGGGGGCCAATTTGGGGAGCTGTTTTTT. Protein product: CASSAGTGGQFGELFF.

The V call is TRBV12-3 or TRBV12-4, the J call TRBJ1-2; possible D gene TRBD1, 5 bases. CDR3 length: 11 residues. V lost 3 bases, J lost 7 bases, and 6 bases lay in between. In DNA, the CDR3 is TGTGCCAGCAGTTTGGGGGGTGGCTACACCTTC. Its translation is CASSLGGGYTF.

In its sample, this clone was seen a few times. The chain has TRBV5-4 and TRBJ2-2, with unresolved D. V lost 0 bases, J lost 4 bases, and 4 bases lay in between. The CDR3 sequence is 13 residues long. The V gene's germline CDR1 is SGHNT and CDR2 YYREEE (reference sequence). The chain's CDR3 is CASSLGGTGELFF. The CDR3, as DNA: TGTGCCAGCAGCTTGGGCGGCACCGGGGAGCTGTTTTTT.

This chain connects TRBV4-1 to TRBJ2-2; D is uncertain. CDR1 is MGHRA and CDR2 is YSYEKL in the germline V gene. The CDR3 contains 13 residues. The V and J ends lost 4 bases and 6 bases respectively, with 9 bases between them. DNA of the CDR3: TGCGCCAGCAGCCTCCCCAGGCCCGGGGAGCTGTTTTTT. Its translation: CASSLPRPGELFF.

This clone was observed a handful of times. The chain joins TRBV11-2 to TRBJ1-1; D may be TRBD1 (6 bases). Germline V gene sequence: CDR1 SGHAT, CDR2 FQNNGV. The CDR3 loop spans 15 amino acids. V lost 7 bases to trimming and J lost 3 bases, with 18 bases between them. CDR3 residues: CASILTHSGDTEAFF. The DNA of the CDR3 is TGTGCCAGCATCCTAACTCATTCAGGGGACACTGAAGCTTTCTTT.

This clone was recorded a few times. The chain is built from TRBV4-2 and TRBJ2-1; D possibly corresponds to TRBD1 (6 bases). Trimming shortened V by 1 base and J by 7 bases, and 14 bases separated the two germline ends. In germline, CDR1 is LGHNA, CDR2 YNFKEQ. CDR3 length: 15 residues. In nucleotides, the CDR3 is TGTGCCAGCAGCCAAGTCGGGACAACGGGGAATGAGCAGTTCTTC. Protein sequence: CASSQVGTTGNEQFF.

The J gene is TRBJ2-7, the V gene TRBV25-1; maybe TRBD2 (6 bases). CDR1 and CDR2 from the germline V gene are MGHDK and SYGVNS. The V and J ends lost 3 bases and 3 bases respectively, with 15 bases between them. There are 15 residues in the CDR3. The CDR3 sequence: CASSESRERSYEQYF. The CDR3 region has the DNA TGTGCCAGCAGTGAGTCCCGGGAGCGCAGCTACGAGCAGTACTTC.

The genes are TRBV5-1 and TRBJ1-1; D is possibly TRBD1 (5 bases). CDR1 SGHRS and CDR2 YFSETQ come from the germline V gene. CDR3 length: 14 residues. Trimming took 3 bases from V and 4 from J, leaving 13 bases between them. In DNA form, the CDR3 reads TGCGCCAGCAGCTCCGCGGAGGGGTTCACTGAAGCTTTCTTT. Protein sequence: CASSSAEGFTEAFF.

The gene calls are TRBV2 and TRBJ1-2; 11 nucleotides line up with TRBD1. CDR1 is SNHLY and CDR2 is FYNNEI in the germline V gene. The CDR3 has 14 residues. Trimming at V came to 4 bases and at J to 4 bases, leaving 2 bases not matched to a gene. The CDR3 sequence: CASSGDRGFYGYTF. CDR3 nucleotide sequence: TGTGCCAGCAGTGGGGACAGGGGGTTCTATGGCTACACCTTC.

The V call is TRBV12-3 or TRBV12-4, the J call TRBJ1-3; D is uncertain. The CDR3 sequence is 11 residues long. The germline V and J ends were trimmed by 9 bases and 4 bases, with 7 bases remaining between them. CDR3 loop: CARSQGNTIYF. Here the CDR3 DNA reads TGTGCCAGATCTCAGGGAAACACCATATATTTT.

This clone was detected a few times. The chain joins TRBV7-8 to TRBJ2-7; possibly TRBD2 for D (6 bases). The germline V and J ends were trimmed by 5 bases and 7 bases, with 18 bases remaining between them. The CDR3 is 14 residues long. Germline lookup yields CDR1 SGHVS and CDR2 FQNEAQ. The CDR3 reads CASSPRDSSREQYF. CDR3 nucleotide sequence: TGTGCCAGCAGCCCCCGGGACTCCTCCAGGGAGCAGTACTTC.

The CDR3 here is CASSLEGRGNQPQHF. In DNA, the CDR3 is TGTGCCAGCAGCTTGGAAGGTCGGGGCAATCAGCCCCAGCATTTT. The V call is TRBV5-5, the J call TRBJ1-5; D call uncertain. V lost 0 bases to trimming and J lost 2 bases, with 9 bases between them. CDR1 SGHKS and CDR2 YYEKEE come from the germline V gene (reference sequence). The CDR3 consists of 15 residues.

The J gene is TRBJ2-7, the V gene TRBV19, with 10 positions matching TRBD1. Germline CDR1 is LNHDA and CDR2 is SQIVND (reference sequence). The CDR3 has 15 residues. The V segment lost 5 bases and the J segment 4 bases; nucleotides outside the gene matches: 8. The CDR3 DNA reads TGTGCCAGTAGTCTTCAGACAGGGGGCGCGTACGAGCAGTACTTC. Translated: CASSLQTGGAYEQYF.

This clone was detected only once. The chain links TRBV27 to TRBJ2-1, with TRBD2 identical over 14 bases. CDR1 MNHEY and CDR2 SMNVEV come from the germline V gene (reference sequence). The junction had 2 bases not matched to a gene; V was cut back by 4 bases and J by 6 bases. The CDR3 runs to 15 residues. The CDR3 coding sequence is TGTGCCAGCAGTTCGACTAGCGGGGGGGCCAATGAGCAGTTCTTC. Its translation is CASSSTSGGANEQFF.